A selection of T cell receptor beta chains follows, all from one sample in a study of cytomegalovirus exposure and HLA in healthy donors. Repertoires were generated with immunoSEQ multiplex PCR, while TCRdb's copy carries only in-frame clones and drops some. The sample shows 200,000 to 300,000 clones, roughly 86% of them seen only once. The sample consisted of PBMCs. The receptor set was obtained from a woman in her thirties or forties in good health and CMV-seropositive. CDR3s include the opening cysteine and the closing phenylalanine or tryptophan. A D gene is named only where the DNA matches it firmly. Rows give clone size only sometimes, using once, few, many, or a class for an expanded clone.

J: TRBJ1-3; V: TRBV19; size: once; D: NA; length: 16; DNA: TGTGCCACCAGCACCTTGGACGGAGGCTCTGGAAACACCATATATTTT; CDR3: CATSTLDGGSGNTIYF
J: TRBJ1-5; V: TRBV21-1; size: NA; D: NA; length: 18; DNA: TGTGCCAGCAGCAAAGACGGGGCAGGGGGGAATAGCAATCAGCCCCAGCATTTT; CDR3: CASSKDGAGGNSNQPQHF
J: TRBJ2-1; V: TRBV7-3; size: NA; D: TRBD2; length: 15; DNA: TGTGCCAGCAGCTTAGGGCGGGAGAATTACAATGAGCAGTTCTTC; CDR3: CASSLGRENYNEQFF
J: TRBJ2-7; V: TRBV4-2; size: once; D: TRBD1; length: 17; DNA: TGTGCCAGCAGCCAAAGATCGACAGGGGGCGCTTTTAACGAGCAGTACTTC; CDR3: CASSQRSTGGAFNEQYF
J: TRBJ2-5; V: TRBV10-1; size: NA; D: TRBD2; length: 16; DNA: TGCGCCACCGGACTAGCGGGAGGGTCTCCGGGGGCGACCCAGTACTTC; CDR3: CATGLAGGSPGATQYF
J: TRBJ2-1; V: TRBV5-1; size: NA; D: NA; length: 13; DNA: TGCGCCAGTGGCAGCGGCCTGCGCGAGGAGCAGTTCTTC; CDR3: CASGSGLREEQFF
J: TRBJ2-7; V: TRBV6-5; size: NA; D: TRBD2; length: 16; DNA: TGTGCCAGCAGTTCCTCTAGCGGGAGGAGCTCCTACGAGCAGTACTTC; CDR3: CASSSSSGRSSYEQYF
J: TRBJ2-7; V: TRBV7-9; size: NA; D: NA; length: 15; DNA: TGTGCCAGCACCTCCCTGCAGGGCCCCTTGGGCGAGCAGTACTTC; CDR3: CASTSLQGPLGEQYF
J: TRBJ1-4; V: TRBV19; size: once; D: TRBD1; length: 15; DNA: TGTGCCAGTAGTATAGATCATGCGACAGGGCCGAAACTGTTTTTT; CDR3: CASSIDHATGPKLFF
J: TRBJ2-5; V: TRBV5-6; size: NA; D: NA; length: 15; DNA: TGTGCCAGCAGCTTGGGTCTTACAGGGCTAGAGACCCAGTACTTC; CDR3: CASSLGLTGLETQYF
J: TRBJ2-7; V: TRBV11-2; size: once; D: NA; length: 14; DNA: TGTGCCAGCAGACCAGGGTTGATGTCCTACGAGCAGTACTTC; CDR3: CASRPGLMSYEQYF
J: TRBJ2-2; V: TRBV19; size: few; D: TRBD1; length: 16; DNA: TGTGCCAGTAGTATTCGAGGGACAGGGGGGACCGGGGAGCTGTTTTTT; CDR3: CASSIRGTGGTGELFF
J: TRBJ2-7; V: TRBV7-9; size: NA; D: TRBD2; length: 15; DNA: TGTGCCAGCAGCTTGGTAGCGGGCTTTTTCGATGAGCAGTACTTC; CDR3: CASSLVAGFFDEQYF
J: TRBJ2-7; V: TRBV7-6; size: NA; D: TRBD1; length: 16; DNA: TGTGCCAGCAGCACAAACCCGGGACAGGGGACCTACGAGCAGTACTTC; CDR3: CASSTNPGQGTYEQYF
J: TRBJ2-3; V: TRBV28; size: NA; D: TRBD2; length: 15; DNA: TGTGCCAGCAGAGGCGGGACTAGCGGCACAGATACGCAGTATTTT; CDR3: CASRGGTSGTDTQYF
J: TRBJ1-2; V: TRBV6-5; size: few; D: NA; length: 15; DNA: TGTGCCAGCAGCCGCGGGGGGCAGGAAAACTATGGCTACACCTTC; CDR3: CASSRGGQENYGYTF
J: TRBJ1-6; V: TRBV5-4; size: NA; D: NA; length: 13; DNA: TGTGCCAGCAGCGAGACCGCAGGGGAACCCCTCCACTTT; CDR3: CASSETAGEPLHF
J: TRBJ2-5; V: TRBV27; size: NA; D: TRBD2; length: 17; DNA: TGTGCCAGCAGTGGACCGGGACAGAAAAGCGGGAGGGAGACCCAGTACTTC; CDR3: CASSGPGQKSGRETQYF
J: TRBJ2-1; V: TRBV19; size: NA; D: NA; length: 15; DNA: TGTGCCAGTAGTCCGACTAGTAGTTTCGGTCGTGAGCAGTTCTTC; CDR3: CASSPTSSFGREQFF
J: TRBJ2-3; V: TRBV7-3; size: NA; D: TRBD2; length: 15; DNA: TGTGCCAGCAGCCAGACTAGCGCGAGCACAGATACGCAGTATTTT; CDR3: CASSQTSASTDTQYF